These T cell receptor beta chains were read from a single sample in a study of T cell repertoires in cytomegalovirus infection. The antigens for these receptors are not known. Using its own MiXCR run on the reads, TCRdb lists one record per CDR3 protein. The sample records tens of thousands of distinct CDR3 sequences, about 29% being singletons. The sequences come from CD8+ T cells from cultured PBMCs, collected from culture after CMV antigen stimulation. These receptors were taken from a human donor in good health (CMV status not recorded). Some clones in this sample may be carry-over from other donors' samples. The CDR3 runs from the conserved cysteine through the conserved F or W. A D gene is named only where the DNA matches it firmly. The size of a clone is reported for some rows only, either as once, few or many, or as a class for expanded clones.

D	V	J	size	DNA	CDR3
NA	TRBV20-1	TRBJ2-5	many	TGCAGTGCTAGAGGGGTCCCGGACAGCATGGAGACCCAGTACTTC	CSARGVPDSMETQYF
NA	TRBV12-3/TRBV12-4	TRBJ2-1	NA	TGTGCCAGCAGTGATCGGACTGCTGAGCAGTTCTTC	CASSDRTAEQFF
TRBD1	TRBV28	TRBJ2-7	many	TGTGCCAGCAGTCCCACCGGGACAGGGTACAACGAGCAGTACTTC	CASSPTGTGYNEQYF
NA	TRBV6-6	TRBJ2-5	NA	TGTGCCAGCAGACCGGTAGAATCGGAGACCCAGTACTTC	CASRPVESETQYF
TRBD1	TRBV20-1	TRBJ1-4	many	TGCAGTGCTCGGACAGGGTTTGGTGAAAAACTGTTTTTT	CSARTGFGEKLFF
TRBD1	TRBV20-1	TRBJ2-1	NA	TGCAGTGCTAGAGATGAGGGGGCAGTACAGTTCTTC	CSARDEGAVQFF
NA	TRBV27	TRBJ2-2	NA	TGTGCCAGCAGTTTAGGGGGGCGCACCGGGGAGCTGTTTTTT	CASSLGGRTGELFF
NA	TRBV7-9	TRBJ2-2	few	TGTGCCAGCAGCTTAGGGGCCGGGGAGCTGTTTTTT	CASSLGAGELFF
NA	TRBV27	TRBJ2-3	many	TGTGCCAGCAGTTTATCGATCAAAAGGGATACGCAGTATTTT	CASSLSIKRDTQYF
NA	TRBV12-3/TRBV12-4	TRBJ1-1	many	TGTGCCAGCAGTTTCGACCCGTTGGAAGCTTTCTTT	CASSFDPLEAFF
NA	TRBV5-4	TRBJ1-1	NA	TGTGCCAGCATGACCTCGGATAGGACTGAAGCTTTCTTT	CASMTSDRTEAFF
NA	TRBV6-1	TRBJ2-7	few	TGTGCCAGCAGTGAAGCAGTGACCTACGAGCAGTACTTC	CASSEAVTYEQYF
NA	TRBV20-1	TRBJ1-5	few	TGCAGTGCTAGTGACGGGTTTGGTCAGCCCCAGCATTTT	CSASDGFGQPQHF
NA	TRBV11-2	TRBJ2-3	once	TGTGCCAGCAGCTTATACCGACAGGCCAACACAGATACGCAGTATTTT	CASSLYRQANTDTQYF
TRBD1	TRBV6-2/TRBV6-3	TRBJ1-2	NA	TGTGCCAGCAGGAGGACAGGGGGCGAAGGTGGCTACACCTTC	CASRRTGGEGGYTF
TRBD1	TRBV5-1	TRBJ2-2	NA	TGCGCCAGCAGCTTCAGGGGGCGAGGCACCGGGGAGCTGTTTTTT	CASSFRGRGTGELFF
TRBD1	TRBV10-3	TRBJ2-2	NA	TGTGCCATCAGTAACGGACAGGGGTTGAACGGGGAGCTGTTTTTT	CAISNGQGLNGELFF
NA	TRBV7-3	TRBJ2-3	NA	TGTGCCAGGAGTTGGACGGTGAGCACAGATACGCAGTATTTT	CARSWTVSTDTQYF
TRBD2	TRBV4-1	TRBJ2-7	NA	TGCGCCGGCAGCCAAGTTCAGCGGGAGGTCCCCTACGAGCAGTACTTC	CAGSQVQREVPYEQYF
TRBD2	TRBV7-1	TRBJ2-7	NA	TGTGCCAGCAGGGGACTAGCGGGGGGGCCCGAGCAGTACTTC	CASRGLAGGPEQYF
TRBD2	TRBV11-2	TRBJ2-1	NA	TGTGCCAGCAGCTTTGAACTAGCGGGTCTAAATGAGCAGTTCTTC	CASSFELAGLNEQFF
TRBD2	TRBV4-3	TRBJ2-4	NA	TGCGCCAGCAGCCAAGACCCGGGGGGAGCCAAAAACATTCAGTACTTC	CASSQDPGGAKNIQYF
NA	TRBV10-1	TRBJ2-1	NA	TGCGCCAGCAGTGAGTTCACCCGGGATGAGCAGTTCTTC	CASSEFTRDEQFF
TRBD1	TRBV7-2	TRBJ2-7	many	TGTGCCAGCAGCCTCAGGTGGGACAGAGCCTACGAGCAGTACTTC	CASSLRWDRAYEQYF
NA	TRBV20-1	TRBJ2-1	NA	TGCAGTGCTAGTGTTTCAGCATCCTACAATGAGCAGTTCTTC	CSASVSASYNEQFF
NA	TRBV25-1	TRBJ1-1	NA	TGTGCCAGCTCTTTCGGCAGAGCAGCTTTCTTT	CASSFGRAAFF